This T cell receptor (beta chain) is from a study of beta chain features in type 1 diabetes. The isolated RNA, all of it, was reverse transcribed, so expressed TCRB transcripts were what got sequenced. Data came from immunoSEQ multiplex PCR; TCRdb stores just in-frame clones and leaves some out. The profile shows 350,000 or so clones, roughly a fifth of them singletons. Every donor had blood drawn once into heparin, approximately 120 mL on average. The CDR3 is 15 residues long. The germline V gene encodes CDR1 SGHVS and CDR2 FNYEAQ. V lost 6 bases, J lost 4 bases, and 5 bases stayed unmatched. The sample comprised naive CD4+ T cells from blood. The chain has TRBV7-6 and TRBJ2-5; the match to TRBD2 covers 13 bases. The TCR sequence derives from a woman between 18 and 29 years old in good health. The CDR3 DNA reads as TGTGCCAGCAGTGGACTAGCGGGAGATCGAGAGACCCAGTACTTC. Amino acid sequence: CASSGLAGDRETQYF.